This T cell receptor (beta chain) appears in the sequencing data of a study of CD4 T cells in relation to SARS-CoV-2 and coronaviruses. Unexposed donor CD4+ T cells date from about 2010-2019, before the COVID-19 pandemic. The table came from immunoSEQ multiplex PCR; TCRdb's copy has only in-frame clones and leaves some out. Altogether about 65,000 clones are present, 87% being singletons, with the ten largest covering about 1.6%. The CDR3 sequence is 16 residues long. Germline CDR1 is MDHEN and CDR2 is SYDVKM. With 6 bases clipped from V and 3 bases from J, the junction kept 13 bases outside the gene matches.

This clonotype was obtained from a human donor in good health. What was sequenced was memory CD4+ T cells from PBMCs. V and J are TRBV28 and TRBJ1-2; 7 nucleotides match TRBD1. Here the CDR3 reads CASRPSPGQEHYGYTF. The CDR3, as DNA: TGTGCCAGCAGGCCTAGCCCTGGACAGGAGCACTATGGCTACACCTTC.